The present entry profiles one T cell receptor beta chain with its context. These data are taken from a study of T-cell reconstitution after alpha-beta-depleted transplantation in children. This sample's TCRbeta library carried unique molecular identifier barcodes. One entry per CDR3 protein, called by TCRdb with MiXCR from the PCR reads. The table records around 400,000 distinct CDR3 sequences, around 21% of them present only once. Germline lookup yields CDR1 SGHTA and CDR2 FQGNSA. Deletions cut 5 bases from V and 2 bases from J, with 17 bases between. The CDR3 contains 16 residues. Sample: PBMCs from the stem cell graft donor, taken from the stem cell graft. The TCR sequence derives from a human donor who donated a stem cell graft to a child with acute myeloid leukemia. The rearrangement uses TRBV7-2 and TRBJ2-3, with D unresolved. As DNA, the CDR3 is TGTGCCAGCAGCGAACGTAGACGGCCAGCCACAGATACGCAGTATTTT. It translates to CASSERRRPATDTQYF.